This T cell receptor beta chain was observed in a study of CD8 T cells in Susac syndrome. Study-level findings and limits: That the number of individuals in its TCR sequencing and HLA analysis was relatively small was acknowledged by the study.

The RNA, about 0.45 to 1 ug, was put through reverse transcription using random hexamers. Coverage of TCR beta CDR3 amplification by immunoSEQ multiplex PCR extended to 54 Vbeta and 13 Jbeta. TCRdb reanalysed the immunoSEQ multiplex PCR reads using MiXCR and keeps one entry per CDR3 protein. The repertoire has approximately 150,000 distinct CDR3 sequences, roughly 95% of them found once; the top ten carry roughly 0.1%. The sequenced target, TCR beta, came from blood CD8+ and CD4+ T cells. TEMRA cells underwent FACS enrichment and CD8+ and CD4+ T cells underwent negative isolation. As for this clonotype: Its specificity is not known.

This sequence was found in a human donor with multiple sclerosis. Material: CD4+ T cells from PBMCs.

The DNA for the CDR3 is TGTGCCAGCTCACCACCGGCGCCACGCGAGTTGGAGACCCAGTACTTC. This translates into CASSPPAPRELETQYF. The J gene is TRBJ2-5, the V gene TRBV18; D ambiguous. Trimming removed 0 bases from V and 5 bases from J, with 16 bases in between. CDR3 size: 16 residues. Per the germline V gene, CDR1 is KGHSH and CDR2 is LQKENI.